This is a list of T cell receptor beta chains from one sample in a study of monozygotic twins with inflammatory bowel disease. Each CDR3 protein gets one entry in TCRdb, which reprocessed the 5' RACE reads and gives no DNA. The listing contains about 420,000 distinct CDR3 sequences. Material: blood. The source is a human donor with ulcerative colitis or Crohn's disease, or a healthy co-twin of an affected twin (not recorded which). Each CDR3 is given with its conserved first and last residue. Each record gives: J gene, V gene, CDR3 protein.

TRBJ2-7,TRBV6-2/TRBV6-3,CASSYQGPYEQYF
TRBJ1-5,TRBV5-1,CASSLEPGANQPQHF
TRBJ2-3,TRBV14,CASSEGMADTQYF
TRBJ2-3,TRBV20-1,CSASRTSGSFGLGTDTQYF
TRBJ2-7,TRBV2,CASWDRGDGEQYF
TRBJ1-1,TRBV27,CASRPRGRRWGENTEAFF
TRBJ2-6,TRBV11-1,CASSPGGTAGANVLTF
TRBJ2-7,TRBV29-1,CSVRQSYEQYF
TRBJ2-1,TRBV6-1,CASSDGAHSYNEQFF
TRBJ1-1,TRBV12-3/TRBV12-4,CASTYLGRVNTEAFF
TRBJ2-7,TRBV20-1,CSAPLNYEQYF
TRBJ1-1,TRBV6-6,CASTGRMYTEAFF
TRBJ2-2,TRBV5-1,CASSPQQGTGELFF
TRBJ1-1,TRBV30,CAWSGQMNTEAFF
TRBJ2-3,TRBV4-1,CASSPVLAASTDTQYF
TRBJ1-1,TRBV5-1,CASSSELTGTGGTEAFF
TRBJ2-7,TRBV7-2,CASSSDMVIAGEQYF
TRBJ2-2,TRBV12-3/TRBV12-4,CASSFRSTGELFF
TRBJ1-1,TRBV12-3/TRBV12-4,CASSLAGSRGEAFF
TRBJ2-2,TRBV9,CASSVLGGPGELFF
TRBJ2-1,TRBV5-6,CASSSVRSSGRFDEQFF
TRBJ1-1,TRBV5-4,CASSRQGSMNNEAFF